Each of the 5 T cell receptor beta chains below was sequenced from the same sample in a study of T-cell memory formation after mild COVID-19. MiXCR, run by TCRdb on the 5' RACE reads, gives a single entry per CDR3 protein. The table shows 400,000 to 450,000 distinct CDR3 sequences, with about a sixth occurring only once. Sequenced sample: PBMCs or a T cell subset sorted from them (not recorded which). These receptors were collected from a young man who had mild COVID-19 (a few samples of this study predate the infection). Cell type and time point are not known.

The V call is TRBV6-1, the J call TRBJ1-5, with D maybe TRBD1 (6 bases). Between the trimmed V and J ends, which lost 0 bases and 3 bases, there was a span of 12 bases. The germline V gene has CDR1 MNHNS and CDR2 SASEGT. The CDR3 consists of 16 residues. In DNA form, the CDR3 reads TGTGCCAGCAGTGAAGCGGGCAGGGGTGACAATCAGCCCCAGCATTTT. As protein: CASSEAGRGDNQPQHF.

This clonotype was observed a few times. The V and J genes are TRBV11-2 and TRBJ2-3; 11 bases are shared with TRBD2. Germline trimming cut 3 bases from V and 7 bases from J; bases unmatched to any gene: 12. The CDR3 runs to 17 residues. Germline-derived CDR1 and CDR2 are SGHAT and FQNNGV. The CDR3 bases are TGTGCCAGCAGCTTTGTTAGCGGGGGGGAATTCTTGTATACGCAGTATTTT. Encoded protein: CASSFVSGGEFLYTQYF.

The chain links TRBV2 to TRBJ2-7, with D perhaps TRBD1 (6 bases). The CDR3 runs to 17 residues. The germline V and J ends were trimmed by 8 bases and 11 bases, with 34 bases remaining between them. Germline loops: CDR1 SNHLY, CDR2 FYNNEI. The CDR3 protein is CASAPEGVGSPGWVEYF. DNA of the CDR3: TGTGCCAGCGCCCCCGAGGGGGTCGGCTCCCCGGGGTGGGTAGAGTACTTC.

This clonotype was counted only a few times. This chain uses TRBV5-1 with TRBJ2-2; TRBD1 matches 10 bases. Germline-derived CDR1 and CDR2 are SGHRS and YFSETQ. The V gene end was trimmed by 8 bases and the J gene end by 1 base; junction bases not matched to a gene: 14. The CDR3 length is 18 residues. The CDR3 bases are TGCGCCAGTAGTAGGACAGGGGGAGCTTTCGGGAACACCGGGGAGCTGTTTTTT. As protein: CASSRTGGAFGNTGELFF.

The chain recombines TRBV11-2 with TRBJ2-3; 8 positions agree with TRBD2. The CDR3 covers 18 residues. The germline CDR1 and CDR2 sequences are SGHAT and FQNNGV. After removal of 6 bases from V and 0 bases from J, the junction contained 14 bases not matched to a gene. The chain's CDR3 is CASSSTRGGRASTDTQYF. The CDR3 nucleotides are TGTGCCAGCAGTTCTACACGCGGGGGGCGCGCTAGCACAGATACGCAGTATTTT.